What follows are 13 T cell receptor beta chains derived from one specimen sequenced in a study of blood T cell repertoires in COVID-19. The method was immunoSEQ multiplex PCR; TCRdb's version includes in-frame clones alone and lacks a portion of them. The sample has 57,000 or so clones; more than 75% are singletons. The sample was peripheral blood. The receptor set was obtained from a man aged 50-59 years with active or convalescent COVID-19.

This chain links TRBV25-1 with TRBJ2-2; a weak D match, TRBD1 (5 bases). Between the trimmed V and J ends, which lost 5 bases and 2 bases, there was a span of 12 bases. The germline V gene encodes CDR1 MGHDK and CDR2 SYGVNS. This CDR3 is 15 amino acids long. The CDR3 loop is CASSKSTDNTGELFF. The CDR3 DNA sequence: TGTGCCAGCAGTAAATCGACAGACAACACCGGGGAGCTGTTTTTT.

V and J are TRBV19 and TRBJ1-1; 9 bases agree with TRBD1. This CDR3 contains 14 residues. The ends lost 4 bases at V and 5 bases at J; junction bases unmatched: 5. The germline CDR1 and CDR2 sequences are LNHDA and SQIVND (reference sequence). CDR3 amino acids: CASSTGTGRTEAFF. As DNA, the CDR3 is TGTGCCAGTAGTACGGGGACAGGGAGAACTGAAGCTTTCTTT. The variable domain in full, completed from reference TRBV19 and TRBJ1-1, reads DGGITQSPKYLFRKEGQNVTLSCEQNLNHDAMYWYRQDPGQGLRLIYYSQIVNDFQKGDIAEGYSVSREKKESFPLTVTSAQKNPTAFYLCASSTGTGRTEAFFGQGTRLTVV.

This rearrangement joins TRBV9 to TRBJ2-2, with TRBD2 as a possible D gene (5 bases). The V and J ends lost 4 bases and 1 base respectively, with 11 bases between them. This CDR3 has 15 residues. The germline V gene has CDR1 SGDLS and CDR2 YYNGEE. The CDR3 loop reads CASSRLAQNTGELFF. Here the CDR3 DNA reads TGTGCCAGCAGCCGCCTAGCTCAGAACACCGGGGAGCTGTTTTTT. The variable domain in full, completed from reference TRBV9 and TRBJ2-2, reads DSGVTQTPKHLITATGQRVTLRCSPRSGDLSVYWYQQSLDQGLQFLIQYYNGEERAKGNILERFSAQQFPDLHSELNLSSLELGDSALYFCASSRLAQNTGELFFGEGSRLTVL.

DNA for the CDR3: TGTGCCAGCAGCGGAGGAGAGCGGGGGGGCCTCGATGAGCAGTTCTTC. Translation: CASSGGERGGLDEQFF. The chain has TRBV5-4 and TRBJ2-1; 10 bases map to TRBD2. This CDR3 is built from 16 residues. V trimming: 4 bases; J trimming: 8 bases; junction bases outside the gene matches: 12. The germline gives CDR1 SGHNT, CDR2 YYREEE (reference sequence).

CDR3 sequence reads: CASSQEGGITDTQYF. The CDR3 DNA reads as TGTGCCAGCAGCCAAGAAGGCGGAATTACAGATACGCAGTATTTT. The chain links TRBV3-1 (or the pseudogene TRBV3-2) to TRBJ2-3; no clear D. This CDR3 spans 15 amino acids. The germline V and J ends were trimmed by 0 bases and 3 bases, with 10 bases remaining between them. Germline V gene lookup returns CDR1 LGHDT and CDR2 YNNKEL (reference sequence).

V usage is TRBV18 and J usage is TRBJ2-2; D gene uncertain. The V and J ends lost 3 bases and 1 base respectively, with 12 bases between them. Germline V gene lookup returns CDR1 KGHSH and CDR2 LQKENI. The CDR3 extends over 16 amino acids. The DNA for the CDR3 is TGTGCCAGCTCACCTCTTAGGCTAGAGAACACCGGGGAGCTGTTTTTT. Residues: CASSPLRLENTGELFF.

The chain joins TRBV11-2 to TRBJ2-7; TRBD2 matches at 10 bases. Germline trimming cut 5 bases from V and 9 bases from J; bases unmatched to any gene: 13. The CDR3 length is 15 residues. From germline, CDR1 is SGHAT and CDR2 FQNNGV. The CDR3 loop is CASSPGGLAHQTQYF. CDR3 sequence (DNA): TGTGCCAGCAGCCCCGGGGGACTAGCGCACCAAACGCAGTACTTC. Filled out from reference TRBV11-2 and TRBJ2-7, the complete variable domain reads EAGVAQSPRYKIIEKRQSVAFWCNPISGHATLYWYQQILGQGPKLLIQFQNNGVVDDSQLPKDRFSAERLKGVDSTLKIQPAKLEDSAVYLCASSPGGLAHQTQYFGPGTRLTVT.

The CDR3 nucleotides are TGTGCCAGCTCACGCGAGGGACAGGGGACTGAAGCTTTCTTT. Translated, it gives CASSREGQGTEAFF. This chain links TRBV18 with TRBJ1-1; 10 bases agree with TRBD1. The CDR3 extends over 14 amino acids. Germline lookup yields CDR1 KGHSH and CDR2 LQKENI. V was clipped by 4 bases and J by 5 bases; unmatched bases: 4. Full variable domain (remainder filled in from reference TRBV18 and TRBJ1-1): NAGVMQNPRHLVRRRGQEARLRCSPMKGHSHVYWYRQLPEEGLKFMVYLQKENIIDESGMPKERFSAEFPKEGPSILRIQQVVRGDSAAYFCASSREGQGTEAFFGQGTRLTVV.

The gene calls are TRBV9 and TRBJ1-2; maybe TRBD1 (5 bases). The V gene's germline CDR1 is SGDLS and CDR2 YYNGEE. V was trimmed by 7 bases and J by 4 bases, leaving 8 bases between them. This CDR3 comprises 11 residues. The CDR3 DNA is TGTGCCAGCCGGGGGGGCTATGGCTACACCTTC. Translated, it gives CASRGGYGYTF.

V and J are TRBV11-2 and TRBJ2-5, with D perhaps matching TRBD2 (6 bases). This CDR3 region has 11 residues. Germline CDR1 is SGHAT and CDR2 is FQNNGV. V was pared by 8 bases and J by 2 bases, with 6 bases between. The CDR3 loop reads CASREQETQYF. In DNA form, the CDR3 reads TGTGCCAGCCGGGAGCAAGAGACCCAGTACTTC. Looking up the rest from reference TRBV11-2 and TRBJ2-5 gives the full variable domain: EAGVAQSPRYKIIEKRQSVAFWCNPISGHATLYWYQQILGQGPKLLIQFQNNGVVDDSQLPKDRFSAERLKGVDSTLKIQPAKLEDSAVYLCASREQETQYFGPGTRLLVL.

The genes are TRBV12-2 and TRBJ2-1; the table's D gene call, TRBD1, was not cross checked with the DNA. TRBV12-2 is annotated as a pseudogene. CDR3 length: 17 amino acids. In DNA, the CDR3 is TGTGCAAGTCGCTTAGCGCACAGGGGTGTACCCTACAATGAGCAGTTCTTC. Residues: CASRLAHRGVPYNEQFF.

The rearrangement links TRBV7-9 to TRBJ2-3, with 10 bases matching TRBD2. Germline CDR1 and CDR2: SEHNR and FQNEAQ (reference sequence). Trimming cost V 2 bases and J 4 bases; bases outside gene matches: 6. This CDR3 spans 16 amino acids. The DNA for the CDR3 is TGTGCCAGCAGCTTACTTCTAGCGGGAGAACCAGATACGCAGTATTTT. This gives the protein CASSLLLAGEPDTQYF.

This chain connects TRBV9 to TRBJ2-3; perhaps TRBD2 as D (6 bases). The CDR3 runs 13 residues. The germline gives CDR1 SGDLS, CDR2 YYNGEE. V lost 4 bases to trimming and J lost 5 bases, with 11 bases between them. The CDR3 bases are TGTGCCAGCAGCCCCCACGGGAGAGATACGCAGTATTTT. This sequence encodes CASSPHGRDTQYF.